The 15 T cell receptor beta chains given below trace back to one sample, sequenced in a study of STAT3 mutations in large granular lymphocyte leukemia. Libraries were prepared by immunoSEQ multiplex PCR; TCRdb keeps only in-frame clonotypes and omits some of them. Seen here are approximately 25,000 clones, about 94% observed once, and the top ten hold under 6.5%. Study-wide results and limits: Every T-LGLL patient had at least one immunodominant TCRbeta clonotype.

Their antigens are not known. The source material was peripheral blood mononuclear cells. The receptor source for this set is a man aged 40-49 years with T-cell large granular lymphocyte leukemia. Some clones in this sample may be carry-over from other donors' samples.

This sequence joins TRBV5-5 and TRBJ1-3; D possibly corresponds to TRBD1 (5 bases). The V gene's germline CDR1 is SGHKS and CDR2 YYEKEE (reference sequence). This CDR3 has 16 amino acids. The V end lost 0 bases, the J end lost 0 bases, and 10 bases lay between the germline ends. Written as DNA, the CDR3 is TGTGCCAGCAGCTTGGGTAGGGGTGGCTCTGGAAACACCATATATTTT. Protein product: CASSLGRGGSGNTIYF.

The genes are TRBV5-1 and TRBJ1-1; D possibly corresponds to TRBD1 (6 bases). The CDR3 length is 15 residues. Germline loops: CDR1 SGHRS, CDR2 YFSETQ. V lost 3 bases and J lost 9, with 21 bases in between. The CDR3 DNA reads TGCGCCAGCAGCTCCTGGCCAGGGGATGGGAACAAAGCTTTCTTT. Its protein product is CASSSWPGDGNKAFF.

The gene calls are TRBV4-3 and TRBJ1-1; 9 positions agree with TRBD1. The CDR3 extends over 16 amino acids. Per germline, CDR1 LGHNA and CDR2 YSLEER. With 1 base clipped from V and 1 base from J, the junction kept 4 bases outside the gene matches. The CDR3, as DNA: TGCGCCAGCAGCCAAGGGGTACAGGGGGCGAACACTGAAGCTTTCTTT. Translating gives CASSQGVQGANTEAFF.

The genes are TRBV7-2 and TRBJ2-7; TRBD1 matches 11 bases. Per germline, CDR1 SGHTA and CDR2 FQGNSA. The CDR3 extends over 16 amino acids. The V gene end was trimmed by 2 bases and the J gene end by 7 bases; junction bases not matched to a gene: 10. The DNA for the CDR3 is TGTGCCAGCAGCTTAATTGCGGGACAGGGGGTCCTAGAGCAGTACTTC. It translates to CASSLIAGQGVLEQYF. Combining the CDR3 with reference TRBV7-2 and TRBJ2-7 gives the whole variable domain GAGVSQSPSNKVTEKGKDVELRCDPISGHTALYWYRQSLGQGLEFLIYFQGNSAPDKSGLPSDRFSAERTGGSVSTLTIQRTQQEDSAVYLCASSLIAGQGVLEQYFGPGTRLTVT.

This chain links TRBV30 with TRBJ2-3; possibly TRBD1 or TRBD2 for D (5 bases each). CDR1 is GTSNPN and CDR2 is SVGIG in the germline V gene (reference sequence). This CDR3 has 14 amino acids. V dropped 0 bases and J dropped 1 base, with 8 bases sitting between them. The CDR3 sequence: CAWSVQGGTDTQYF. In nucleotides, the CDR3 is TGTGCCTGGAGTGTGCAGGGAGGCACAGATACGCAGTATTTT.

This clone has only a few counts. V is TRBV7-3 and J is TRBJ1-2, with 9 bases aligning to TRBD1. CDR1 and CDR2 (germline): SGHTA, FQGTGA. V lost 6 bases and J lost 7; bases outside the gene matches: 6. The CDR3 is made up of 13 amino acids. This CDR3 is CASSLGQGIGYTF. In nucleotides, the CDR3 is TGTGCCAGCAGTCTGGGACAGGGAATTGGCTACACCTTC.

The DNA for the CDR3 is TGTGCCAGCAGCTTACGACAGGGAGCCGGTGAAAAACTGTTTTTT. This codes for CASSLRQGAGEKLFF. V and J are TRBV7-2 and TRBJ1-4; 7 nucleotides align to TRBD1. This CDR3 has 15 residues. J lost 7 bases, V lost 2 bases, and 7 bases had no gene match. The germline gives CDR1 SGHTA, CDR2 FQGNSA.

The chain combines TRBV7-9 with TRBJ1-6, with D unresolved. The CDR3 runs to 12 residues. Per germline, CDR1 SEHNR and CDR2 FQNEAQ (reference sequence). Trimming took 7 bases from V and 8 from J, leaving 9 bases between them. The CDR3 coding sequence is TGTGCCAGCACCCTAGTGGATTCACCCCTCCACTTT. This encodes CASTLVDSPLHF.

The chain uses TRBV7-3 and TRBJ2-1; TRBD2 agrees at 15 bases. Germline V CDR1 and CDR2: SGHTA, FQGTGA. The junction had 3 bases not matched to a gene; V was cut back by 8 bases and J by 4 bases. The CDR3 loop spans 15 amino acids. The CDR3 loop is CASGLAGGQYNEQFF. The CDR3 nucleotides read TGTGCCAGCGGACTAGCGGGGGGGCAATACAATGAGCAGTTCTTC.

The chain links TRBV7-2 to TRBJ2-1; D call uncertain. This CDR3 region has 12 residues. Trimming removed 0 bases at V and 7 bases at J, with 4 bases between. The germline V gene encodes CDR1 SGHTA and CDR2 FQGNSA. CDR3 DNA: TGTGCCAGCAGCTTAGCCCCAAATGAGCAGTTCTTC. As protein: CASSLAPNEQFF.

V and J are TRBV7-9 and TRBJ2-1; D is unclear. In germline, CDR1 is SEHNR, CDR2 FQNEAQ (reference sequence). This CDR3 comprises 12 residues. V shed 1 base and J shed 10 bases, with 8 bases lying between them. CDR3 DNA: TGTGCCAGCAGCTTAGACAACTCCGAGCAGTTCTTC. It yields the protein CASSLDNSEQFF.

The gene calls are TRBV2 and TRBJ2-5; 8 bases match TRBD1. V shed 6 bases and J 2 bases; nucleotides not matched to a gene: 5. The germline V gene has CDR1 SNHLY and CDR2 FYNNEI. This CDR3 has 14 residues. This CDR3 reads CASRPGTGQETQYF. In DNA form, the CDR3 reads TGTGCCAGCAGACCCGGGACAGGTCAAGAGACCCAGTACTTC.

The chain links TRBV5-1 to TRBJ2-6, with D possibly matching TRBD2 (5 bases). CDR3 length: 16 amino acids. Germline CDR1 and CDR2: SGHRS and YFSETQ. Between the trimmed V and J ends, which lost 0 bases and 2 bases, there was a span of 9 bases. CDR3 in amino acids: CASSLAGLPGANVLTF. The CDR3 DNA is TGCGCCAGCAGCTTGGCCGGACTTCCTGGGGCCAACGTCCTGACTTTC.

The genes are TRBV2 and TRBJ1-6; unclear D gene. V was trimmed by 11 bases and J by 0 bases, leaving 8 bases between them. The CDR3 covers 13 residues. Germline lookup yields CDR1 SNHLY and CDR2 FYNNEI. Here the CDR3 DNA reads TGTGCCTGGAAGAGCTCCTATAATTCACCCCTCCACTTT. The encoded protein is CAWKSSYNSPLHF.

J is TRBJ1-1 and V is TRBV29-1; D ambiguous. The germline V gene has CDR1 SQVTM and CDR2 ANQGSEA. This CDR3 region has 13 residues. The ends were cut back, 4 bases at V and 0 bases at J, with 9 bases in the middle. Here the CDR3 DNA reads TGCAGCGTTGCATACAGAATGAACACTGAAGCTTTCTTT. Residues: CSVAYRMNTEAFF.